The source of this TCR beta chain is a study of identical twins. Study observations and caveats: Beta clonotypes that were abundant in cord blood contained fewer insertions, a pattern absent from memory repertoires.

The V and J ends lost 0 bases and 6 bases respectively, with 17 bases between them. The CDR3 loop spans 15 amino acids. Germline V gene sequence: CDR1 DFQATT, CDR2 SNEGSKA (reference sequence). Donors uniformly comprised healthy Caucasians. Template switching added a universal primer site, and cDNA bore unique molecular identifiers. TCRdb re-derived calls from the 5' RACE reads in MiXCR, one entry per CDR3 protein. This sample has fewer than 250,000 distinct CDR3 sequences; around 6.6% occur once, and the top ten carry roughly 3.6%. This clonotype was recorded a few times. The target antigen is unknown. The same data also went into a second study, on yellow fever vaccine responses in identical twins.

V is TRBV20-1 and J is TRBJ1-2; D may be TRBD1 (5 bases). The receptor was isolated from a woman younger than 35 in good health. Specimen: memory (CD45RO+) T cells sorted from blood. The CDR3 bases are TGCAGTGCTAGAGAGCAGGGAACCCCTCGGAATGGCTACACCTTC. Residues: CSAREQGTPRNGYTF.